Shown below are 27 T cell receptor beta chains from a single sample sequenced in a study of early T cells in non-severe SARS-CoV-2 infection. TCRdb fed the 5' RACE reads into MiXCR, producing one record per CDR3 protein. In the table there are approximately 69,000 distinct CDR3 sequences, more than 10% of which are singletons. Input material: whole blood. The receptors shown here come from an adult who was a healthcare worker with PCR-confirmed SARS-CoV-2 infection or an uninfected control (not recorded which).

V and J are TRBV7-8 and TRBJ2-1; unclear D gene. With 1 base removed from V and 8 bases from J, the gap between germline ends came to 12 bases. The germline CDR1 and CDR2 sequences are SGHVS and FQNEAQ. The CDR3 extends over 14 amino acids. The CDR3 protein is CASSLGLTRDEQFF. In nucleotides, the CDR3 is TGTGCCAGCAGCTTAGGATTGACAAGGGATGAGCAGTTCTTC.

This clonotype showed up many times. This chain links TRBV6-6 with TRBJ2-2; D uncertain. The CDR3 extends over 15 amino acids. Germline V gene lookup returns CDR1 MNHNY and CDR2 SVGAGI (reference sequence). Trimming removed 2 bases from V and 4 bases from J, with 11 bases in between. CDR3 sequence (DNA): TGTGCCAGCAGTTACGACGGATCGTTCACCGGGGAGCTGTTTTTT. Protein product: CASSYDGSFTGELFF.

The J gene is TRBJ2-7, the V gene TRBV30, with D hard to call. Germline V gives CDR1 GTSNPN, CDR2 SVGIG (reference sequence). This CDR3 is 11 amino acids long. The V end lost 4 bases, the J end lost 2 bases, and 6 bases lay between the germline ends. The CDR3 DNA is TGTGCCTGGACCGGGCCCTACGAGCAGTACTTC. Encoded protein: CAWTGPYEQYF.

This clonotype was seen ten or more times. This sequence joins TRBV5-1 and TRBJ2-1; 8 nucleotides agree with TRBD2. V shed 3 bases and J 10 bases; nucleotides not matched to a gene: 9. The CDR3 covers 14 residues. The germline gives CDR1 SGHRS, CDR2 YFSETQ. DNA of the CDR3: TGCGCCAGCAGCTCGTACGGGAGGGCAGGGGAGCAGTTCTTC. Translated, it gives CASSSYGRAGEQFF.

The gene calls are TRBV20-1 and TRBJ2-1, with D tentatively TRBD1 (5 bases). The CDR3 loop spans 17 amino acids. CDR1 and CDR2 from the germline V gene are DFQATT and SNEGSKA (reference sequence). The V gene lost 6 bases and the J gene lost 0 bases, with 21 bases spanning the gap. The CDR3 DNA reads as TGCAGTGCCCCGACTCTGGGGCTTAGAAACTCCTACAATGAGCAGTTCTTC. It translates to CSAPTLGLRNSYNEQFF.

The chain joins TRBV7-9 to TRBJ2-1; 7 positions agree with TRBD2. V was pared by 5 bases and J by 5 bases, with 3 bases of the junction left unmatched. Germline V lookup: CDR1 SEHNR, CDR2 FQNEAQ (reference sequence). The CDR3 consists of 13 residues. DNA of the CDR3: TGTGCCAGCAGCGGACTAGAGCACAATGAGCAGTTCTTC. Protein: CASSGLEHNEQFF.

CDR3 nucleotides: TGTGCCAGCAGCTTTGGTGGGGCCAGTAGAGAGACCCAGTACTTC. Translating gives CASSFGGASRETQYF. J is TRBJ2-5 and V is TRBV11-2, with D maybe TRBD1 (5 bases). Per the germline V gene, CDR1 is SGHAT and CDR2 is FQNNGV. Trimming pared 3 bases from V and 4 bases from J, leaving 15 bases between. There are 15 residues in the CDR3.

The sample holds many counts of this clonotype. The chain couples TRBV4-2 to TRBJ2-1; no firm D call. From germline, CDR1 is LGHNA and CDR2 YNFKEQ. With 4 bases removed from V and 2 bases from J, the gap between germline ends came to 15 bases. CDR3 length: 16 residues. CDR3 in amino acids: CASSPWGGQAYNEQFF. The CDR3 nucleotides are TGTGCCAGCAGCCCCTGGGGTGGGCAGGCCTACAATGAGCAGTTCTTC.

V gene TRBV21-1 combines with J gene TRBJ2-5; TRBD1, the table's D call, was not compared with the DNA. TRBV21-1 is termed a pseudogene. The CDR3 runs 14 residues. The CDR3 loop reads CASSPQTVQETQYF. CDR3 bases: TGTGCCAGCAGCCCGCAGACAGTCCAAGAGACCCAGTACTTC.

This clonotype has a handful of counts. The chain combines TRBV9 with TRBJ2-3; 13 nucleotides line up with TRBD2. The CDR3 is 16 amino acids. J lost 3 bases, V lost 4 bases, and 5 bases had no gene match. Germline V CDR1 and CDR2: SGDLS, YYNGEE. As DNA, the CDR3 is TGTGCCAGCAGCCACGGACTAGCGGGAGCAACAGATACGCAGTATTTT. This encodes CASSHGLAGATDTQYF.

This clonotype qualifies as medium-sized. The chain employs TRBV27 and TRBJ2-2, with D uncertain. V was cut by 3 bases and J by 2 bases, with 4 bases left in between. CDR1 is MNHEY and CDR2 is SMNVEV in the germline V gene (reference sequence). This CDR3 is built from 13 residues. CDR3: CASSFQNTGELFF. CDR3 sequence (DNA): TGTGCCAGCAGTTTTCAAAACACCGGGGAGCTGTTTTTT.

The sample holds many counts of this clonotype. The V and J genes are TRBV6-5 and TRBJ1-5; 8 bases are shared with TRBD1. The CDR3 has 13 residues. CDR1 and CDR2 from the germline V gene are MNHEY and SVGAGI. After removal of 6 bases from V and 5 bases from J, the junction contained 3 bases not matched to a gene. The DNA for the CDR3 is TGTGCCAGCAGGCCGACAGGGGATCAGCCCCAGCATTTT. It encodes CASRPTGDQPQHF.

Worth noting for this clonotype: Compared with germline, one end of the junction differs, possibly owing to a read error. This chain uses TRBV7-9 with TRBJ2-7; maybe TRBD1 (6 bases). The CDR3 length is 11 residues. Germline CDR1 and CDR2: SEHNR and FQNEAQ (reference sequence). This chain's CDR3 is CVSSSQGEQYF. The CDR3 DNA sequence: TGTGTCAGCAGCTCACAGGGAGAGCAGTACTTC.

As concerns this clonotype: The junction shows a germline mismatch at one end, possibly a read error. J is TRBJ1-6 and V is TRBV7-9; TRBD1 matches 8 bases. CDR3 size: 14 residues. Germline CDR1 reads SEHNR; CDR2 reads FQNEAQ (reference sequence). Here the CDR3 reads CACSFQQGDSPLHF. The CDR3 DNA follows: TGTGCCTGCAGCTTCCAACAGGGGGATTCACCCCTCCACTTT.

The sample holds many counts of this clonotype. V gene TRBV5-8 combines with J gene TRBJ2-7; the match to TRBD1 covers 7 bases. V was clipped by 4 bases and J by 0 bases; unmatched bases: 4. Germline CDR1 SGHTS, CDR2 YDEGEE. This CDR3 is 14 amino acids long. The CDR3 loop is CASSLGDSSYEQYF. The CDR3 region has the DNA TGTGCCAGCAGCCTTGGGGACAGCTCCTACGAGCAGTACTTC.

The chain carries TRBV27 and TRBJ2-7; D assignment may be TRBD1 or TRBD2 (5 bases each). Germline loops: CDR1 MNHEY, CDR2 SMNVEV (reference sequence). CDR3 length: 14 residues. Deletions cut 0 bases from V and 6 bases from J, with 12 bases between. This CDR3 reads CASSLSGLAVEQYF. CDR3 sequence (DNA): TGTGCCAGCAGTTTATCGGGGCTAGCCGTCGAGCAGTACTTC.

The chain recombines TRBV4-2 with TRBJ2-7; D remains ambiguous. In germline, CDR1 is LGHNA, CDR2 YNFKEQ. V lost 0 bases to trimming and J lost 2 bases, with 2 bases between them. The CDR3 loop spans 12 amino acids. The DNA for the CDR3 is TGTGCCAGCAGCCAAGACGCCTACGAGCAGTACTTC. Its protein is CASSQDAYEQYF.

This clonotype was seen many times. CDR3 protein: CSASVRTLATNEKLFF. The CDR3 region has the DNA TGCAGTGCTAGTGTCCGGACCCTTGCAACTAATGAAAAACTGTTTTTT. The rearrangement links TRBV20-1 to TRBJ1-4; the D is unclear. The germline CDR1 and CDR2 sequences are DFQATT and SNEGSKA (reference sequence). This CDR3 spans 16 amino acids. V was cut by 3 bases and J by 0 bases, with 14 bases left in between.

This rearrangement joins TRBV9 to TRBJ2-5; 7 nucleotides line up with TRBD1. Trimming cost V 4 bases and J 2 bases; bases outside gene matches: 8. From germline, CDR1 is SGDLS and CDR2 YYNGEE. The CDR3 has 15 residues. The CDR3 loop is CASSPQGRLQETQYF. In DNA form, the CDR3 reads TGTGCCAGCAGCCCACAGGGGCGACTGCAAGAGACCCAGTACTTC.

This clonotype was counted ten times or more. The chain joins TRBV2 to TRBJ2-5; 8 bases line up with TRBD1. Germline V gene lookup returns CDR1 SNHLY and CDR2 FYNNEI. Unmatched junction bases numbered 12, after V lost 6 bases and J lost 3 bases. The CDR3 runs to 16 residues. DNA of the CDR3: TGTGCCAGCAGACACACCGGACAGACAGGGGAAGAGACCCAGTACTTC. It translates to CASRHTGQTGEETQYF.

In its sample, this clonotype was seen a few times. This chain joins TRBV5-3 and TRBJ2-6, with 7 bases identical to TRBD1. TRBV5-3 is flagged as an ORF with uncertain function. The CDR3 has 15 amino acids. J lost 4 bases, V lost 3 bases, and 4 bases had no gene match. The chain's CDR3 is CARSSTGDGANVLTF. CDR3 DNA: TGTGCCAGAAGCTCCACAGGGGACGGGGCCAACGTCCTGACTTTC.

CDR3 region: CASRWDGNYGYTF. In DNA form, the CDR3 reads TGTGCCAGCAGATGGGACGGGAACTATGGCTACACCTTC. The rearrangement uses TRBV12-3 or TRBV12-4 and TRBJ1-2; tentative D call: TRBD1 (5 bases). The germline V and J ends were trimmed by 6 bases and 2 bases, with 10 bases remaining between them. The CDR3 runs to 13 residues.

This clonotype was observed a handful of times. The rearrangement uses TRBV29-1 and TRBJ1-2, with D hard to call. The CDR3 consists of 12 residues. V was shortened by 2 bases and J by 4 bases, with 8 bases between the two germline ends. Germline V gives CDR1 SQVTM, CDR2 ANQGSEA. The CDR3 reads CSVERAAYGYTF. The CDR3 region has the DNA TGCAGCGTTGAACGGGCTGCCTATGGCTACACCTTC. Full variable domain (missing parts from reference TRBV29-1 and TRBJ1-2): SAVISQKPSRDICQRGTSLTIQCQVDSQVTMMFWYRQQPGQSLTLIATANQGSEATYESGFVIDKFPISRPNLTFSTLTVSNMSPEDSSIYLCSVERAAYGYTFGSGTRLTVV.

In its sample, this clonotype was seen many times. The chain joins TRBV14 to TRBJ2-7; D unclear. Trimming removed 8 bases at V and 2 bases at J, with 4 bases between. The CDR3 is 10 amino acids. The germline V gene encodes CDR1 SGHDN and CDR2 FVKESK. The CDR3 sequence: CASGTYEQYF. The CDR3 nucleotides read TGTGCCAGCGGTACCTACGAGCAGTACTTC.

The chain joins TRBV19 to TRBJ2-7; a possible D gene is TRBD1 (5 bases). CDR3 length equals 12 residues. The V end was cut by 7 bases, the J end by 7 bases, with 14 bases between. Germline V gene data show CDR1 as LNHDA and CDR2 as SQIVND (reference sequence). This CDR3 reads CASTQGASEQYF. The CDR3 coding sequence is TGTGCCAGTACCCAAGGGGCCTCAGAGCAGTACTTC.

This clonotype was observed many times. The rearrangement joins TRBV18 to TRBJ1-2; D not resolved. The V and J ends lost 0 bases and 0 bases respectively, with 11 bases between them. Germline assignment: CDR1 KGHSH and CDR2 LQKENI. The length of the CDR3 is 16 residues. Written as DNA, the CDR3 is TGTGCCAGCTCACCACCGATGGGGAGTGCTAACTATGGCTACACCTTC. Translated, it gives CASSPPMGSANYGYTF.

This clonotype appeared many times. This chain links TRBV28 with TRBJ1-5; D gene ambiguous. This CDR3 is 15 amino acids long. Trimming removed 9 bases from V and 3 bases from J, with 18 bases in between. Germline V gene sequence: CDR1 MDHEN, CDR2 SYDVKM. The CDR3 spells CARDEFPNTNQPQHF. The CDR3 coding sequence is TGTGCCAGGGACGAATTCCCTAATACCAATCAGCCCCAGCATTTT.